Each of the 9 T cell receptor beta chains below was sequenced from the same sample in a study of cytomegalovirus exposure and HLA in healthy donors. Primers for the PCR totalled 60 Vbeta and 13 Jbeta. Repertoires were generated with immunoSEQ multiplex PCR, while TCRdb's copy carries only in-frame clones and drops some. The sample has more than 100,000 clones, 75% to 85% seen once. Source material: PBMCs. The receptors stem from a male donor in good health and CMV-seronegative.

This clone was detected only a few times. The genes are TRBV5-4 and TRBJ2-3, with no clear D. The V end lost 1 base, the J end lost 0 bases, and 9 bases lay between the germline ends. CDR1 and CDR2 from the germline V gene are SGHNT and YYREEE (reference sequence). The CDR3 has 15 amino acids. The CDR3 loop is CASSLTYSSTDTQYF. The CDR3 region has the DNA TGTGCCAGCAGCTTGACTTACAGCAGCACAGATACGCAGTATTTT.

This chain uses TRBV10-3 with TRBJ1-6, with D unresolved. The CDR3 extends over 15 amino acids. V lost 2 bases and J lost 9, with 14 bases in between. Germline values: CDR1 ENHRY, CDR2 SYGVKD. CDR3 loop: CAISEEGGFGSPLHF. CDR3 DNA: TGTGCCATCAGTGAGGAGGGAGGGTTTGGTTCACCCCTCCACTTT.

This clone was seen once. The chain employs TRBV28 and TRBJ1-5; 9 bases map to TRBD1. The J call is doubtful: the DNA matches TRBJ2-3 better. CDR3 length: 15 residues. Germline V lookup: CDR1 MDHEN, CDR2 SYDVKM. CDR3: CASSLPGQGNQPQYF. CDR3 nucleotide sequence: TGTGCCAGCAGTTTACCGGGACAGGGAAATCAGCCCCAGTATTTT.

The gene calls are TRBV6-1 and TRBJ2-1; 10 bases line up with TRBD2. The junction had 13 bases not matched to a gene; V was cut back by 11 bases and J by 6 bases. The germline gives CDR1 MNHNS, CDR2 SASEGT. There are 15 residues in the CDR3. The CDR3 loop is CASDLAGDPTNEQFF. The DNA for the CDR3 is TGTGCCTCCGACCTAGCGGGGGATCCCACCAATGAGCAGTTCTTC.

The V call is TRBV5-1, the J call TRBJ2-5; the D gene is possibly TRBD1 (6 bases). Germline CDR1 is SGHRS and CDR2 is YFSETQ. The V and J ends lost 0 bases and 6 bases respectively, with 18 bases between them. This CDR3 spans 16 amino acids. CDR3 region: CASSLVESTGRKTQYF. In DNA, the CDR3 is TGCGCCAGCAGCTTGGTAGAATCCACAGGGCGGAAGACCCAGTACTTC.

The chain couples TRBV19 to TRBJ1-3; a weak D match, TRBD1 (5 bases). The CDR3 extends over 14 amino acids. Germline loops: CDR1 LNHDA, CDR2 SQIVND (reference sequence). V dropped 6 bases and J dropped 0 bases, with 9 bases sitting between them. CDR3 residues: CASRDNRSGNTIYF. As DNA, the CDR3 is TGTGCCAGTAGGGACAACCGCTCTGGAAACACCATATATTTT.

The chain carries TRBV5-1 and TRBJ2-1; the D is unclear. Germline CDR1 SGHRS, CDR2 YFSETQ. The CDR3 length is 15 residues. Trimming shortened V by 1 base and J by 0 bases, and 8 bases separated the two germline ends. This CDR3 is CASSLSTSSYNEQFF. The CDR3 DNA reads TGCGCCAGCAGCTTGTCCACGAGCTCCTACAATGAGCAGTTCTTC.

V and J are TRBV29-1 and TRBJ1-4; TRBD1 agrees at 7 bases. The germline gives CDR1 SQVTM, CDR2 ANQGSEA. This CDR3 has 13 residues. V shed 7 bases, J shed 3 bases, and the junction held 5 bases outside the gene matches. The CDR3 DNA reads as TGCAGCGCCTCGGGACAGCCTAATGAAAAACTGTTTTTT. Translated: CSASGQPNEKLFF.

The chain couples TRBV7-9 to TRBJ1-4, with D possibly matching TRBD1 (6 bases). V lost 2 bases and J 6 bases, leaving 19 bases between the germline ends. Germline CDR1 reads SEHNR; CDR2 reads FQNEAQ (reference sequence). This CDR3 has 17 amino acids. In DNA, the CDR3 is TGTGCCAGCAGCTTAAGTGGGGGCGCGGTAAGCGATGAAAAACTGTTTTTT. It yields the protein CASSLSGGAVSDEKLFF.